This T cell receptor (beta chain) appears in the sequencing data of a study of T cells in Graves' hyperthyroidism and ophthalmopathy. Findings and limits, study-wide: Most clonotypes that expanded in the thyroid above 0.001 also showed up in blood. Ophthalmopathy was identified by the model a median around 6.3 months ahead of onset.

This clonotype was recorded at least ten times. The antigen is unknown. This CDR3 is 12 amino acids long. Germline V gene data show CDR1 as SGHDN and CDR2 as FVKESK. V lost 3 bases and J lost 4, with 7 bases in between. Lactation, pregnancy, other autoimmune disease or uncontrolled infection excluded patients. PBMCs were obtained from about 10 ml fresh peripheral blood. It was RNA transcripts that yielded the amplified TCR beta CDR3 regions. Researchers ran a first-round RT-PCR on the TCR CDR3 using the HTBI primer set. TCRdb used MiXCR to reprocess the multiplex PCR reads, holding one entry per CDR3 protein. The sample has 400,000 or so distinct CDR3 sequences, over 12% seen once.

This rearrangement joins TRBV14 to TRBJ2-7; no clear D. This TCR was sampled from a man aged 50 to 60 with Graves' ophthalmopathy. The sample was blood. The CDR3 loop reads CASSQAVYEQYF. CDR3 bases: TGTGCCAGCAGCCAGGCGGTTTACGAGCAGTACTTC.